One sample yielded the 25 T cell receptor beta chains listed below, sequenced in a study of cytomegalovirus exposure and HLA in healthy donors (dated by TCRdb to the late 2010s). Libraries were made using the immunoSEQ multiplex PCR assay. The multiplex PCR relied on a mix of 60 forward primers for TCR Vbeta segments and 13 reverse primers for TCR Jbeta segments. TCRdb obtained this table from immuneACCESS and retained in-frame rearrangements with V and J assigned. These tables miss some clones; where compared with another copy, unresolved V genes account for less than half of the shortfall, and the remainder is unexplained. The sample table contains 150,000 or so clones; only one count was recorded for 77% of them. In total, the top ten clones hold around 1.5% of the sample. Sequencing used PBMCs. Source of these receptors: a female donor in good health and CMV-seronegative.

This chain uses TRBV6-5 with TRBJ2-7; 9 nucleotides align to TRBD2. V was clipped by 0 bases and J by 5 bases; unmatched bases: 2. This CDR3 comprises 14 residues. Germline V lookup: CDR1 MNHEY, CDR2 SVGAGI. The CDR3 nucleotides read TGTGCCAGCAGTTACTCTAGCGGGAGTCACGAGCAGTACTTC. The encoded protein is CASSYSSGSHEQYF.

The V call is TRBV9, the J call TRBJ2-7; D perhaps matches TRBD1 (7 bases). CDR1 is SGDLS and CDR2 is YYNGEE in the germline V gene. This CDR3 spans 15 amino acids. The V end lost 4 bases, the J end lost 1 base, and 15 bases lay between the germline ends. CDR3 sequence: CASSPRDSLSYEQYF. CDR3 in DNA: TGTGCCAGCAGCCCGCGGGACAGTCTTTCCTACGAGCAGTACTTC.

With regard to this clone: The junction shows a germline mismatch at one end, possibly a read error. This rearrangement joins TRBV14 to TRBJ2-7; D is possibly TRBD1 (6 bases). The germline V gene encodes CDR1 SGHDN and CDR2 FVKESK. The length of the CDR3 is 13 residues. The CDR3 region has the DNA TGTGCCAGCAGCCTCACGGAAGGGGGTCCGTTCCCCTTC. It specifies CASSLTEGGPFPF. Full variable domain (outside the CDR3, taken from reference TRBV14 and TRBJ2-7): EAGVTQFPSHSVIEKGQTVTLRCDPISGHDNLYWYRRVMGKEIKFLLHFVKESKQDESGMPNNRFLAERTGGTYSTLKVQPAELEDSGVYFCASSLTEGGPFPFGPGTRLTVT.

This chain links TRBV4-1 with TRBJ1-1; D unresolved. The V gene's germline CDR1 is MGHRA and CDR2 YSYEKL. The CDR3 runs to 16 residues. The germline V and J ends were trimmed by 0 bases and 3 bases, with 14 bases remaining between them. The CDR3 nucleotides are TGCGCCAGCAGCCAAGACAGGCTCGGCGGGGACACTGAAGCTTTCTTT. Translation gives CASSQDRLGGDTEAFF.

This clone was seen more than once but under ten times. Written as DNA, the CDR3 is TGTGCCAGTAGTATGATAGCGGGCAACAATGAGCAGTTCTTC. Amino acid sequence: CASSMIAGNNEQFF. This chain uses TRBV19 with TRBJ2-1; TRBD2 agrees at 7 bases. V lost 3 bases to trimming and J lost 5 bases; unmatched junction nucleotides: 4. CDR1 is LNHDA and CDR2 is SQIVND in the germline V gene (reference sequence). This CDR3 has 14 residues.

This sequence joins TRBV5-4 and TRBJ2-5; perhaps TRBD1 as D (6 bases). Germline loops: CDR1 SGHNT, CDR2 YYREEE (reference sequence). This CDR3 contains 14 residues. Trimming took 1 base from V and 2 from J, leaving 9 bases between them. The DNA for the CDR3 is TGTGCCAGCAGCTTGATTCAGGGGCAAGAGACCCAGTACTTC. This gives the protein CASSLIQGQETQYF.

Here the CDR3 DNA reads TGTGCCAGCAGCCAGATAGCGGGGGGGGTGTACAATGAGCAGTTCTTC. This encodes CASSQIAGGVYNEQFF. This chain joins TRBV21-1 and TRBJ2-1; TRBD2 is the table's D call and was not checked against the DNA. TRBV21-1 is given as a pseudogene. The CDR3 length is 16 residues.

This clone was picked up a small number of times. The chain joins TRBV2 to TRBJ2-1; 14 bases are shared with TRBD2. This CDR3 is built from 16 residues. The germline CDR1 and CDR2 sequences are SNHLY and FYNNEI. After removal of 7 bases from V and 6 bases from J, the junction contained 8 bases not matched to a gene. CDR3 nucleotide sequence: TGTGCCAGCACCTTGGGACTAGCGGGAGCTACCAATGAGCAGTTCTTC. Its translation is CASTLGLAGATNEQFF.

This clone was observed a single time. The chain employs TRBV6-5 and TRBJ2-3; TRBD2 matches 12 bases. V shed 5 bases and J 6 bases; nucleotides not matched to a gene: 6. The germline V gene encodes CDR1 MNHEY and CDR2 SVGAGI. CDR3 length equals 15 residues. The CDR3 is CASSVTSGRGDTQYF. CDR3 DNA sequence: TGTGCCAGCAGTGTGACTAGCGGGAGAGGTGATACGCAGTATTTT.

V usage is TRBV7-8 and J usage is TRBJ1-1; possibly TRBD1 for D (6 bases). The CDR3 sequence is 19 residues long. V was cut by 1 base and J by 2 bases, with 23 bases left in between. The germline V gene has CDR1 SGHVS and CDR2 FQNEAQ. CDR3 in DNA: TGTGCCAGCAGCTTAGTAGGGTCGGGCAGGGGCCGATCAAACACTGAAGCTTTCTTT. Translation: CASSLVGSGRGRSNTEAFF.

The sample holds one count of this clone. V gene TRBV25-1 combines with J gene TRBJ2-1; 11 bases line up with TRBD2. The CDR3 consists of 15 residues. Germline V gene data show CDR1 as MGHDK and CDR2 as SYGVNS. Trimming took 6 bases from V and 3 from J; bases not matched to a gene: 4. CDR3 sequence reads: CASRLAGGYYNEQFF. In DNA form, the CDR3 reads TGTGCCAGCAGGCTAGCGGGAGGCTACTACAATGAGCAGTTCTTC.

CDR3 DNA: TGTGCCGTGACCACGGGACAGGGACGGGGCGAGCAGTACTTC. It is translated as CAVTTGQGRGEQYF. This chain uses TRBV27 with TRBJ2-7; 9 nucleotides match TRBD1. Germline CDR1 is MNHEY and CDR2 is SMNVEV (reference sequence). The J segment lost 6 bases and the V segment lost 11 bases, leaving 14 bases of the junction unmatched. There are 14 residues in the CDR3.

The CDR3 bases are TGTGCCAGCAGTTCCACCGGGACAGGGATTCCTAATGAAAAACTGTTTTTT. It is translated as CASSSTGTGIPNEKLFF. This chain uses TRBV27 with TRBJ1-4, with TRBD1 matching over 9 bases. Per the germline V gene, CDR1 is MNHEY and CDR2 is SMNVEV (reference sequence). The CDR3 runs 17 residues. V gave up 4 bases and J gave up 3 bases; unmatched junction bases: 9. The full variable domain, in which reference TRBV27 and TRBJ1-4 provide the parts outside the CDR3, is EAQVTQNPRYLITVTGKKLTVTCSQNMNHEYMSWYRQDPGLGLRQIYYSMNVEVTDKGDVPEGYKVSRKEKRNFPLILESPSPNQTSLYFCASSSTGTGIPNEKLFFGSGTQLSVL.

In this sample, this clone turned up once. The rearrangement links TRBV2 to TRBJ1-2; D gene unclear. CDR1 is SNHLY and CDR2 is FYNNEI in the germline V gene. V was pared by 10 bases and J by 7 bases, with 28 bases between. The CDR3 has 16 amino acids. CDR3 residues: CATTTDSRASRRGYTF. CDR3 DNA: TGTGCCACCACGACGGACTCGCGGGCCTCACGTCGTGGCTACACCTTC.

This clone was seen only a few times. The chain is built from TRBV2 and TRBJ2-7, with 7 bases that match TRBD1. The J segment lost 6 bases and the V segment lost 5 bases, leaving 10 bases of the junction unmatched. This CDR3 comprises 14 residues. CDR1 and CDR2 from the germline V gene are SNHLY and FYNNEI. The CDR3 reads CASSPHRTGSEQYF. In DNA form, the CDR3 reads TGTGCCAGCAGTCCACATAGGACAGGTTCCGAGCAGTACTTC.

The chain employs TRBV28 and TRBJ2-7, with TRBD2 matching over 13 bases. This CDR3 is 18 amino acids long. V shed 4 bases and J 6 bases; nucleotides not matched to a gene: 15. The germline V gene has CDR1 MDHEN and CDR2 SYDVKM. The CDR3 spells CASSSPAGLAGIMREQYF. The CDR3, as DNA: TGTGCCAGCAGTTCGCCCGCGGGACTAGCGGGAATAATGCGCGAGCAGTACTTC.

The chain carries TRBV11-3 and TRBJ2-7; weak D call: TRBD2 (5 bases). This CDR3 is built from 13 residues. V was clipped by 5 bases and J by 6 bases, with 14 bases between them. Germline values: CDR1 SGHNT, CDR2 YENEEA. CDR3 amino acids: CASSDGESSEQYF. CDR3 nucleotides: TGTGCCAGCAGCGATGGGGAGAGTTCCGAGCAGTACTTC.

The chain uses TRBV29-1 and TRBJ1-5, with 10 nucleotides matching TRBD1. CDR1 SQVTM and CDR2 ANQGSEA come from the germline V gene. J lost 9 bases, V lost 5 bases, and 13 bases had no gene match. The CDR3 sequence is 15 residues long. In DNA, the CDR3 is TGCAGCGTTAAGGAGGACAGGGGGATTACGGGGCCCCAGCATTTT. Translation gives CSVKEDRGITGPQHF.

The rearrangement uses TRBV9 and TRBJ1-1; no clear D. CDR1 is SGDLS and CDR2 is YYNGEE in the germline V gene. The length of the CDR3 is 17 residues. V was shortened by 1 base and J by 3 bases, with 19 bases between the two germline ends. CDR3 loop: CASSVSGDQSVDTEAFF. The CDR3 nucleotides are TGTGCCAGCAGCGTAAGTGGTGACCAAAGCGTAGACACTGAAGCTTTCTTT.

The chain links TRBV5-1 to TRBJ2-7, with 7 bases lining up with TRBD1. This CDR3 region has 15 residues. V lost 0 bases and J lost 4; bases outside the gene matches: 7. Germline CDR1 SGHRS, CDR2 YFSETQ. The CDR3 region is CASSLDVGGHYEQYF. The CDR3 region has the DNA TGCGCCAGCAGCTTGGATGTAGGGGGCCATTACGAGCAGTACTTC. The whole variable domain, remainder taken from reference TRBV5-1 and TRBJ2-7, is KAGVTQTPRYLIKTRGQQVTLSCSPISGHRSVSWYQQTPGQGLQFLFEYFSETQRNKGNFPGRFSGRQFSNSRSEMNVSTLELGDSALYLCASSLDVGGHYEQYFGPGTRLTVT.

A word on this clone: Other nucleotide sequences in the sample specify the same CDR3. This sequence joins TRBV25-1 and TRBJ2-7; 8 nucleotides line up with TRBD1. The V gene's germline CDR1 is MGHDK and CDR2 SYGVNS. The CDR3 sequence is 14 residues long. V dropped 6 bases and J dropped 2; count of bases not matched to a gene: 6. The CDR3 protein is CASSQTGAAYEQYF. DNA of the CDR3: TGTGCCAGCAGCCAGACAGGGGCGGCCTACGAGCAGTACTTC.

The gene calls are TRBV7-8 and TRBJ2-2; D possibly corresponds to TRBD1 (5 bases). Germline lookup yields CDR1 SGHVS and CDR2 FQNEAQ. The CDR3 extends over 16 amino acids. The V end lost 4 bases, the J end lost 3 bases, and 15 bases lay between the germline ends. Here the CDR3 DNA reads TGTGCCAGCAGCTCACAGGTCGTTTTGTACACCGGGGAGCTGTTTTTT. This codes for CASSSQVVLYTGELFF. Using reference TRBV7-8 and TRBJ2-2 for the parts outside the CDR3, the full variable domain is GAGVSQSPRYKVAKRGQDVALRCDPISGHVSLFWYQQALGQGPEFLTYFQNEAQLDKSGLPSDRFFAERPEGSVSTLKIQRTQQEDSAVYLCASSSQVVLYTGELFFGEGSRLTVL.

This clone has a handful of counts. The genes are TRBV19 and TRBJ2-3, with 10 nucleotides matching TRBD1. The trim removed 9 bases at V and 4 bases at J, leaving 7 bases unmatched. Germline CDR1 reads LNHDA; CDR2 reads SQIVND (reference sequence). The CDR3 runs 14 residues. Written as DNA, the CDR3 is TGTGCCAGCCGCCGGACAGGGGGGCCAGATACGCAGTATTTT. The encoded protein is CASRRTGGPDTQYF.

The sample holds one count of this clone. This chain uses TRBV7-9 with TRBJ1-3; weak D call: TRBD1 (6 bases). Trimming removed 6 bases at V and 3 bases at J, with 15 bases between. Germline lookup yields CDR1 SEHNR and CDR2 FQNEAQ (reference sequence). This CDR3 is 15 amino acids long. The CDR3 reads CASSLQGGGGNTIYF. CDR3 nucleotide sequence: TGTGCCAGCAGTTTACAGGGAGGTGGTGGAAACACCATATATTTT.

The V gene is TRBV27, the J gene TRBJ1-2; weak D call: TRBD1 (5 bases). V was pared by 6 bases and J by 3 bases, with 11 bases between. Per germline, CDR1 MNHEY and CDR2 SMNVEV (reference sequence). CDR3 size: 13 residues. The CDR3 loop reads CASSQGGDYGYTF. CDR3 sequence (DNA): TGTGCCAGCAGCCAGGGTGGGGACTATGGCTACACCTTC.